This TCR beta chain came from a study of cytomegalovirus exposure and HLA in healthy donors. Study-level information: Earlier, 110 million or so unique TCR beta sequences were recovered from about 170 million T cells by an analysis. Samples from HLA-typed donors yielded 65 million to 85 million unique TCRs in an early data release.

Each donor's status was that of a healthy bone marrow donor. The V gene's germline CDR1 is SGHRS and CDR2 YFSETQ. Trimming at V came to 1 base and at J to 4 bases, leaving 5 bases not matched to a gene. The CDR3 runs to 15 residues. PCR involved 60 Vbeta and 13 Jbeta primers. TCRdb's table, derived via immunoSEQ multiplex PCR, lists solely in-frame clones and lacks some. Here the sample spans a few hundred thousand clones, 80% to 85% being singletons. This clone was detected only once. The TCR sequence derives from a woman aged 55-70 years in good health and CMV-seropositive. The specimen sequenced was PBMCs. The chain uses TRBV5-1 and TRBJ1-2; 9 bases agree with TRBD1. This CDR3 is CASSLIPGQGYGYTF. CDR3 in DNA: TGCGCCAGCAGCTTGATCCCGGGACAGGGCTATGGCTACACCTTC.